This record concerns one TCR beta chain sequence. Its antigen target is currently unknown. The sample holds no much larger clone one base away, and base qualities are not on file. The CDR3 spans 14 residues, from the cysteine through the phenylalanine. Just CDR3 DNA is preserved here, 42 bases in frame from base 1. Based on the germline V gene, the CDR1 and CDR2 sequences are SGHVS and FQNEAQ. The V end loses 5 bases and the J end loses 2 bases, and a stretch of 10 bases separates them. The immunoSEQ hsTCRB v3.0 assay was used at survey level resolution to sequence the TRB variable region. The targeted TRB sequencing depth was roughly 40,000-55,000 T-cell genomes per sample. Pooled TRB libraries were sequenced on an Illumina MiSeq with a v3 150-cycle kit. Turning to the authors' computational methods: Repertoire analysis ran in R within a reproducible Nextflow workflow covering QC, data transformation and analysis. LymphoSeq2, an R package for AIRR-Seq data exploration, was used to implement custom analyses. After excluding a few samples that yielded fewer than 5000 total TRB sequences, approximately 180 HIV repertoires remained for analysis. Among the 188 retained HIV repertoires, 55 to 65 were collected before ART initiation and around 130 were collected after ART initiation. Each repertoire was downsampled to 5000 TRB nucleotide sequences, and summary statistics were averaged across 100 downsampling iterations. The analysis kept only TRB sequences whose CDR3 regions were at least seven amino acids long. A Shannon entropy-derived clonality score and the Gini coefficient were used to measure diversity. In the repertoire networks, any two of the top 5000 CDR3 amino acid sequences were linked whenever the two sequences differed by an edit distance of one. GLIPH2 predicted antigen specificity groups and MHC restriction for TRB CDR3 amino acid sequences. To flag known CMV, EBV, HIV or tissue antigen associations, CDR3 amino acid sequences were matched against VDJdb and McPAS-TCR. Pre-ART, post-ART and control groups were compared with Wilcoxon signed-rank tests and Holm-Bonferroni correction. TCRdb re-hosts the immuneACCESS table, in-frame sequences only. Its copies lack some clones; in the studies checked, an unresolved V gene accounts for under half of them, and the cause for the rest is not known. The D gene and trimming were derived from the DNA, and the V and J assignments and clone size from that table. The sample includes around 40,000 clones, with 75% to 90% observed a single time. Together, the top ten hold about 10% of the sample.

The record originates from a study of long-term antiretroviral therapy in people with HIV (dated by TCRdb to between 2021 and 2024). A note on the overall study: The earliest samples were collected roughly a decade before the 2015 WHO recommendation for immediate ART, at a time when ART was usually postponed until CD4 counts fell. About a third of the roughly 30 participants with HIV were female. Whether ART initiation and durable HIV suppression were associated with changes in peripheral blood TRB repertoire composition and diversity was tested in a retrospective serial study. From 30 adults with confirmed HIV infection, the cohort provided roughly 200 cryopreserved PBMC samples, gathered serially across a mean of about six years (range 1-12). No cross-contamination during QIAcube processing was shown when test extractions of a monoclonal T-cell line were performed alongside 30 to 40 polyclonal samples.

To be included, a participant needed at least one PBMC sample from before ART initiation plus at least two post-ART samples. Treatment was received in the United States of America by all participants with HIV. Before DNA extraction, cryopreserved samples containing about 0.9-10 million PBMC were thawed and washed. At the time of the earliest PBMC sample, participants with HIV were aged between roughly 20 and 55 years. PBMC samples from each participant spanned 1-4 timepoints before ART initiation and 2-8 timepoints after ART initiation, with a median of 7 samples. Serial HIV viral load, CD4+ T-cell count, ART history and demographic data were obtained for every participant. A Qiagen kit on a QIAcube was used to extract genomic DNA from unsorted PBMC, with samples processed in batches of 12. Study-level results and caveats: Samples dated from about 2003 to 2018, and the ART regimens used may be less effective than current ones. The repertoire was dominated across all time points by expanded TRB clones identified before ART initiation, although this dominance was seen to fluctuate and to decrease in many PLHIV after ART. Owing to limited PBMC availability, only the TCR beta chain was sequenced, without alpha chain pairing. Starting ART was linked to a significant rise in TRB diversity, yet even after long-term ART the diversity remained significantly lower than in transplant donor controls. Inferences about post-ART repertoire changes are limited because no data were available on ART adherence, viral resistance or therapy changes. Because cell numbers in pre-ART samples were limited, unsorted PBMC were profiled instead of sorted CD4+ and CD8+ T cells. HIV repertoires had narrower CDR3 length ranges than controls, and the network structure suggested an antigen-experienced repertoire that shifted only slightly toward naive after ART.

The clonotype originates from a man aged 18 to 30 with HIV. Recombination linked TRBV7-8 to TRBJ1-5, with the D segment identity uncertain. The input for sequencing was unsorted PBMCs, taken 2.2 years after starting antiretroviral therapy. The base sequence is TGTGCCAGCAGCACCGCGACGGGCAATCAGCCCCAGCATTTT. It codes for CASSTATGNQPQHF.